A selection of T cell receptor beta chains follows, all from one sample in a study of cytomegalovirus exposure and HLA in healthy donors. Clones were read by immunoSEQ multiplex PCR, and TCRdb kept only the in-frame ones, dropping some. The sample lists 300,000 to 400,000 clones, 86% occurring once. Sequenced: PBMCs. These receptors all come from a woman between 18 and 29 years old in good health and CMV-seronegative. CDR3s include the opening cysteine and the closing phenylalanine or tryptophan. Each record gives: CDR3 protein, J gene, clone size, CDR3 length, V gene. The listing skips clone size in some rows; elsewhere it reads once, few, many or a size class.

CASSRSFDNSPLHF | TRBJ1-6 | few | 14 | TRBV27
CASSPLTKSYEQYF | TRBJ2-7 | NA | 14 | TRBV19
CASSLGQRGDSYEQYF | TRBJ2-7 | once | 16 | TRBV13
CASSQYGQGTYEQYF | TRBJ2-7 | few | 15 | TRBV5-1
CASSSTDRLPSYEQYF | TRBJ2-7 | NA | 16 | TRBV5-1
CAWSRGNEQYF | TRBJ2-7 | NA | 11 | TRBV30
CASSPGTGSQETQYF | TRBJ2-5 | NA | 15 | TRBV2
CASSHHRDRTNYGYTF | TRBJ1-2 | NA | 16 | TRBV9
CASSAWGGYRGTGNNEQFF | TRBJ2-1 | NA | 19 | TRBV27
CASSPLRQGAGFNEQFF | TRBJ2-1 | NA | 17 | TRBV27
CASTSRTSSGANVLTF | TRBJ2-6 | NA | 16 | TRBV9
CASSLLAGGPTDTQYF | TRBJ2-3 | NA | 16 | TRBV6-4
CASSYQTGIAEAFF | TRBJ1-1 | NA | 14 | TRBV6-5
CASMGETGHGLLSEKLFF | TRBJ1-4 | NA | 18 | TRBV19
CASSLGQGDQPQHF | TRBJ1-5 | few | 14 | TRBV7-9
CASSFGGRRDTEAFF | TRBJ1-1 | NA | 15 | TRBV5-1
CASSEVKLAGGYYEQYF | TRBJ2-7 | NA | 17 | TRBV10-2
CASSVAGTDTQYF | TRBJ2-3 | NA | 13 | TRBV6-1
CASSLSIQGPYNEQFF | TRBJ2-1 | NA | 16 | TRBV27
CASTEDGYSEKLFF | TRBJ1-4 | NA | 14 | TRBV7-9
CASSPKQGWEKLFF | TRBJ1-4 | NA | 14 | TRBV4-1
CASSISFSDRGRDNEQFF | TRBJ2-1 | NA | 18 | TRBV19
CASSQVGQGWRGYTF | TRBJ1-2 | once | 15 | TRBV4-2
CAWSLTTTGSSYEQYF | TRBJ2-7 | NA | 16 | TRBV30
CASSDWTGGSYEQYF | TRBJ2-7 | NA | 15 | TRBV6-1
CASTKAGGVETQYF | TRBJ2-5 | once | 14 | TRBV10-2
CASSWVGGSQETQYF | TRBJ2-5 | NA | 15 | TRBV5-1